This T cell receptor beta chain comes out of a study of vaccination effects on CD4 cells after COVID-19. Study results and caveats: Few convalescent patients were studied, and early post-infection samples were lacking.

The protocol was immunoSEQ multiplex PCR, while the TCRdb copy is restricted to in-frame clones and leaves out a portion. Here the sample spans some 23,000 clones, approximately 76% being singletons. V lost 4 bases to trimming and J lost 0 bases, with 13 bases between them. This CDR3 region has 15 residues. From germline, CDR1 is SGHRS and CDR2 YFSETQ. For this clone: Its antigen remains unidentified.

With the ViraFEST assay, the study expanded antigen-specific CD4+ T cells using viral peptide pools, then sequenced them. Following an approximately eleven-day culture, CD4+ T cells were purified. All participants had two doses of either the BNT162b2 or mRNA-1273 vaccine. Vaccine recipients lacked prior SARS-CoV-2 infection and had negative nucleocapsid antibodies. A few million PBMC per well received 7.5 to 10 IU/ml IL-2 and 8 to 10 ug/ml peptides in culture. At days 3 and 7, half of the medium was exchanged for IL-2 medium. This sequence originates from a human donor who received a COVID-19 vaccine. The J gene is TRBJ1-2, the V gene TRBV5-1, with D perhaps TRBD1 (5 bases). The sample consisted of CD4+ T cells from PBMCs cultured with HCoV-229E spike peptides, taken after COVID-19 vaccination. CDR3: CASSPRGDSNYGYTF. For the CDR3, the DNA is TGCGCCAGCAGCCCACGGGGGGATTCTAACTATGGCTACACCTTC.